The T cell receptor (beta chain) described here comes from a study of Graves' ophthalmopathy and Graves' hyperthyroidism. Overall study findings and caveats: Detected in blood as well were most expanded thyroid clonotypes with frequency above 0.001.

The J segment lost 8 bases and the V segment lost 3 bases, leaving 12 bases of the junction unmatched. The CDR3 has 15 amino acids. Germline V gene sequence: CDR1 DFQATT, CDR2 SNEGSKA (reference sequence). Hyperthyroidism patients were newly diagnosed, under 2 months' duration, aged 18 to 65. This clonotype was counted many times. As yet, its antigen is unknown. Amplified material comprised TCR beta CDR3 regions derived from RNA transcripts. HTBI-primed RT-PCR formed the first round, and a multiplex PCR formed the second. Via MiXCR, TCRdb re-called the multiplex PCR reads, giving one row per CDR3 protein. In the table there are over a million distinct CDR3 sequences, 35% to 45% of which are singletons.

The chain couples TRBV20-1 to TRBJ1-2; 10 nucleotides match TRBD1. The sequence was collected from an adult man with Graves' hyperthyroidism. The sequencing sample was made of peripheral blood or thyroid tissue (not recorded which). The CDR3 DNA sequence: TGCAGTGCTAGCTACTTTGGGACAGGGGAGGAAGGCTACACCTTC. Translating it yields CSASYFGTGEEGYTF.